The following is a T cell receptor beta chain sequence with its context. This clone was counted once. Its binding antigen is unknown. No base qualities exist here, and no much larger clone lies one base off it. The CDR3 regions of human TCRbeta chains were analyzed by immunosequencing. In the authors' own workflow: TCRs in the repertoires were matched against a reference library of SARS-CoV-2-specific TCRs that had been generated with the MIRA antigen-specificity platform. Breadth was defined as the fraction of unique TCRs that were SARS-CoV-2-associated, and depth was defined as the fraction of total T cells that were SARS-CoV-2-associated. Each spike-specific TCR was assigned to its reactive spike region and to a CD4 or CD8 class using the MIRA data. Log10-transformed breadth and depth values were compared by one-way ANOVA with Sidak's multiple comparisons tests. TCRdb's version of the immuneACCESS table is confined to in-frame rearrangements and falls short of the full clone set. An unresolved V gene accounts for under half of the shortfall where checked; the remainder is of unknown origin. D and trimming come from the DNA, and the V and J calls and clone size come from that table. The sample table holds about 120,000 clones, of which 80% to 90% were seen once. The ten most abundant clones make up about 10% of the sample.

Including the terminal cysteine and phenylalanine, the CDR3 comprises 18 residues. Solely the CDR3 DNA is kept, with 54 bases framed from the first base. Unmatched junction bases come to 10, with V trimmed by 5 bases and J by 0 bases. Via the germline V gene, CDR1 is KGHSH and CDR2 LQKENI. This sample is drawn from a study of T cell responses to AZD1222 COVID-19 vaccine (dated by TCRdb to the early 2020s). Regarding the complete study: AZD1222 recipients whose second dose came at about 4 weeks and those whose second dose came at about 12 weeks were combined into one group, since spike-specific TCR depth and breadth did not differ between the two schedules. A total of 230 to 250 trial participants underwent TCR sequencing, of whom some 210 received two doses of AZD1222 and about 26 received two doses of the MenACWY control vaccine. Trial participants were enrolled by age into 18-55, 56-69 and 70-plus year subgroups, with roughly 160, 29 and 62 TCR-sequenced participants respectively.

Summary of the overall study and its limitations: Spike-specific TCR breadth and depth rose significantly after two AZD1222 doses compared with day 0 and with MenACWY recipients. Because no day 14 peak-response samples were available, repertoires were characterized only after the peak T cell response. The vaccine-associated CD4 TCRs covered the entire spike protein, and the dominant responses fell in regions 160-218 and 743-854. Reportedly, close to half of the unique spike-specific TCRs recognized epitopes lying outside the regions that are mutated in the B.1.351 and B.1.1.7 variants. In the small 56-69-year group, the increase in depth fell short of significance, most likely because of low power. Most participants were white British and females outnumbered males, and the authors suggested that clonal diversity may have been underestimated. Conclusions about previously exposed vaccinees were limited because only 5 or 6 AZD1222 recipients were SARS-CoV-2 seropositive at baseline.

This specimen's time point label, per the study, means: baseline before first vaccination. Vaccinee samples were obtained from the UK trials COV001 and COV002, which included a single-blind randomized controlled phase 2/3 trial of AZD1222 (ChAdOx1 nCoV-19) in healthy adults. For TCRbeta chain sequencing, PBMC samples were collected from trial participants at day 0 and at day 28 after the second dose. The TCR was taken from an adult in good health. The source was peripheral blood, collected on day 0 of AZD1222 vaccination. The chain couples TRBV18 to TRBJ2-1, with 10 bases in between that match TRBD2. CDR3 loop: CASSRELAGASSYNEQFF. The sequenced DNA: TGTGCCAGCTCAAGAGAGCTAGCGGGGGCCTCCTCCTACAATGAGCAGTTCTTC.